The present T cell receptor (beta chain) was sequenced within a study of early T cells in non-severe SARS-CoV-2 infection. Turning to the study itself: Unpaired chains resulted from sequencing bulk RNA of unsorted whole blood. Regarding the study as a whole: The matching step, a VDJdb search, favored anti-spike CD8 responses and missed private and CD4 specificities.

Trimming cost V 3 bases and J 0 bases, with 9 bases left between them. The CDR3 has 14 residues. From germline, CDR1 is SGHRS and CDR2 YFSETQ. This clonotype came up a few times. The target antigen is unknown. The protocol attached unique molecular identifiers to individual cDNA molecules. TCRdb reprocessed the 5' RACE reads via MiXCR and lists one record per CDR3 protein. Here the sample spans 45,000 to 55,000 distinct CDR3 sequences, roughly 6.5% being singletons. The sequencing sample was made of whole blood. The chain is built from TRBV5-1 and TRBJ1-1; D is perhaps TRBD1 (5 bases). This TCR came from an adult who was a healthcare worker with PCR-confirmed SARS-CoV-2 infection or an uninfected control (not recorded which). The CDR3 sequence: CASSSGTLNTEAFF. As DNA, the CDR3 is TGCGCCAGCAGCTCCGGGACGCTGAACACTGAAGCTTTCTTT.